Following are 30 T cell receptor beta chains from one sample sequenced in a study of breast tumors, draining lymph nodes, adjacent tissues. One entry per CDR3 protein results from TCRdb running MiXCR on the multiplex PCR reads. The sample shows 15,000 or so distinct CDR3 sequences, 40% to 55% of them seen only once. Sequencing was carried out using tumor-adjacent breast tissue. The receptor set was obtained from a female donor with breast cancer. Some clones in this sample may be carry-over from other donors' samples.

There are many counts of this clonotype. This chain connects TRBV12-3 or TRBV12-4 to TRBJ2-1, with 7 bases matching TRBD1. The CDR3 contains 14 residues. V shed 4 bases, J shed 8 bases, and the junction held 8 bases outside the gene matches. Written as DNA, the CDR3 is TGTGCCAGCAGTTATGACAGGGATGGGGATGAGCAGTTCTTC. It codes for CASSYDRDGDEQFF.

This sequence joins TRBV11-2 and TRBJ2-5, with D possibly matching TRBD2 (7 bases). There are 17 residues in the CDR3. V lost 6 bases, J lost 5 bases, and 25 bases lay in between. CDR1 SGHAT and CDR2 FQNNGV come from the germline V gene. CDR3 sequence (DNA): TGTGCCAGCAGTACCGCCCTAGCGGCAGGTCAGGGGGAGACCCAGTACTTC. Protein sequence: CASSTALAAGQGETQYF.

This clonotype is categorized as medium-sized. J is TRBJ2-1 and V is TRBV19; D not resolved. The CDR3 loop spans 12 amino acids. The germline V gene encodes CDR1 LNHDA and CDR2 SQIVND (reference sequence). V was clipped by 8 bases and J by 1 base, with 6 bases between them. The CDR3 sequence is CASVGSYNEQFF. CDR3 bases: TGTGCCAGTGTTGGGTCCTACAATGAGCAGTTCTTC.

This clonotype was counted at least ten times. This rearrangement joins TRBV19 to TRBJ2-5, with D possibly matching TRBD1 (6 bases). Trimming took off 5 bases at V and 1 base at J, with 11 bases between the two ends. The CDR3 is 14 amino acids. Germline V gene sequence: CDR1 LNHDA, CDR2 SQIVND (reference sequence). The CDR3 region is CASSRRDTQETQYF. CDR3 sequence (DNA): TGTGCCAGTAGTCGCCGGGACACCCAAGAGACCCAGTACTTC.

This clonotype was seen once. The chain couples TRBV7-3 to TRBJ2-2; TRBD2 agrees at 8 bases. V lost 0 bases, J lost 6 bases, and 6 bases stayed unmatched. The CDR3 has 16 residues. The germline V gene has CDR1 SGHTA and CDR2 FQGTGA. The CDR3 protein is CASSLTPGTRSGELFF. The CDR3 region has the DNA TGTGCCAGCAGCTTAACCCCCGGGACTAGATCCGGGGAGCTGTTTTTT.

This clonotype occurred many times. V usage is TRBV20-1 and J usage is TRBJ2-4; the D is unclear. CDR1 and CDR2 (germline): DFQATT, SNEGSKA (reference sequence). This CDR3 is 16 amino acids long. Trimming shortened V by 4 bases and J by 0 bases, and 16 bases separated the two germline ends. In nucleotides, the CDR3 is TGCAGTGCTAAGCAGAGAAAGACTCTAGCCAAAAACATTCAGTACTTC. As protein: CSAKQRKTLAKNIQYF.

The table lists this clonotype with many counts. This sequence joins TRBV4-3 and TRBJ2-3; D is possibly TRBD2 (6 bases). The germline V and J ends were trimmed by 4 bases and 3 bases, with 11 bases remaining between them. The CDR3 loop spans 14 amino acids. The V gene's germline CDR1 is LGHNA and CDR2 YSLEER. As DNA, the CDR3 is TGCGCCAGCAGCCGGGGGGTGGGAACAGATACGCAGTATTTT. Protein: CASSRGVGTDTQYF.

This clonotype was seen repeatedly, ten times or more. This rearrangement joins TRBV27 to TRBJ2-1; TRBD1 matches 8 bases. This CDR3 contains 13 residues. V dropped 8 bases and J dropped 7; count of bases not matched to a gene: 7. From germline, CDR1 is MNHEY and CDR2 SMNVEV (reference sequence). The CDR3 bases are TGTGCCAGCTCGATCGACAGGGGAAATGAGCAGTTCTTC. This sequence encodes CASSIDRGNEQFF.

CDR3 nucleotides: TGTGCCAGCAGCCAAGATCACGGGACAGATACGCAGTATTTT. Its protein product is CASSQDHGTDTQYF. This chain joins TRBV4-2 and TRBJ2-3; D remains unclear. This CDR3 comprises 14 residues. Germline CDR1 reads LGHNA; CDR2 reads YNFKEQ. V was shortened by 0 bases and J by 3 bases, with 7 bases between the two germline ends.

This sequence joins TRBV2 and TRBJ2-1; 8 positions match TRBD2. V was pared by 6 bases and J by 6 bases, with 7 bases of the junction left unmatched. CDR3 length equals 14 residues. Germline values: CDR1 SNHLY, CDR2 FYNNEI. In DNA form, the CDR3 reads TGTGCCAGCAGCACGGAGGGACTAGGCAATGAGCAGTTCTTC. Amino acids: CASSTEGLGNEQFF. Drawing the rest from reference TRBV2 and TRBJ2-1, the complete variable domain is EPEVTQTPSHQVTQMGQEVILRCVPISNHLYFYWYRQILGQKVEFLVSFYNNEISEKSEIFDDQFSVERPDGSNFTLKIRSTKLEDSAMYFCASSTEGLGNEQFFGPGTRLTVL.

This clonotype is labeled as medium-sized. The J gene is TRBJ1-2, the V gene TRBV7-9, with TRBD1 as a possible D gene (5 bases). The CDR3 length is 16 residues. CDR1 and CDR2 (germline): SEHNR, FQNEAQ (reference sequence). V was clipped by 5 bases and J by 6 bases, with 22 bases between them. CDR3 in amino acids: CASSPLPRGFIHGYTF. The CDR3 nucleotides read TGTGCCAGCAGCCCCCTGCCTCGGGGGTTTATTCATGGCTACACCTTC.

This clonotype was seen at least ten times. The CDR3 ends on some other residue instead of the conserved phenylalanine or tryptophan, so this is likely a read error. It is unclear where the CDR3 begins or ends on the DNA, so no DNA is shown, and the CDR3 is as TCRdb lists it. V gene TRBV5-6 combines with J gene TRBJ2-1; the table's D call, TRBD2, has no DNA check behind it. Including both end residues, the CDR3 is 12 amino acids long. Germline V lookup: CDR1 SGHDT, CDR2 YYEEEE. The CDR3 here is CASSLVWALAAL.

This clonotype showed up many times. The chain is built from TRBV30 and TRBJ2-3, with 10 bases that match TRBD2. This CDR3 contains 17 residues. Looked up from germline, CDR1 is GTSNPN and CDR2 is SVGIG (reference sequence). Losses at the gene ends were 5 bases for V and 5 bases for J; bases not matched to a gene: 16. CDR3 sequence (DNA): TGTGCCTGGGGGGACAGAACTAGCGGGAACACCCGAGATACGCAGTATTTT. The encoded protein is CAWGDRTSGNTRDTQYF.

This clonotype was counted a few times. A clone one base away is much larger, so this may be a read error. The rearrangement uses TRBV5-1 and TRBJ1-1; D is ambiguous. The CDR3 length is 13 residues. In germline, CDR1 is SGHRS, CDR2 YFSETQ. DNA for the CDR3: TGCGCCAGCAGCTTGTCCCTGAACACTGACGCTTTCTTT. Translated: CASSLSLNTDAFF.

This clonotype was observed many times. The DNA for the CDR3 is TGTGCCAGCAGTAAAGGGCCCGGGGCCAACGTCCTGACTTTC. Residues: CASSKGPGANVLTF. The V gene is TRBV12-3 or TRBV12-4, the J gene TRBJ2-6; D is unresolved. This CDR3 is built from 14 residues. Between the trimmed V and J ends, which lost 5 bases and 4 bases, there was a span of 9 bases.

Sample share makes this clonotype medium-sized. Here the CDR3 reads CASSQDGTSGSKGSYEQYF. The CDR3 coding sequence is TGTGCCAGCAGCCAGGACGGGACTAGCGGGAGCAAGGGCTCCTACGAGCAGTACTTC. V usage is TRBV4-2 and J usage is TRBJ2-7; 14 bases are a match to TRBD2. V lost 3 bases and J lost 0; bases outside the gene matches: 10. CDR3 size: 19 residues. Germline V gene data show CDR1 as LGHNA and CDR2 as YNFKEQ.

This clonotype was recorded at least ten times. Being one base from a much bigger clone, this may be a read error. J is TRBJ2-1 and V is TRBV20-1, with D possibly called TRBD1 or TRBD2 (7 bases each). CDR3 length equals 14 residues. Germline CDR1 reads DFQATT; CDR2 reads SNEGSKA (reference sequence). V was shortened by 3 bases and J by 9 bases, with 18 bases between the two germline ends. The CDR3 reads CSASQPGGGTEQFF. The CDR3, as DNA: TGCAGTGCTAGTCAGCCAGGGGGAGGGACTGAGCAGTTCTTC.

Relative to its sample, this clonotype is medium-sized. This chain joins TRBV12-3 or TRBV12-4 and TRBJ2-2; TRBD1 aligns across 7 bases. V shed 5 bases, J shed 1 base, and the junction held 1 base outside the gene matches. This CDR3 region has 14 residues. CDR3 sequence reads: CASSRTGNTGELFF. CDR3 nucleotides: TGTGCCAGCAGTCGGACAGGGAACACCGGGGAGCTGTTTTTT.

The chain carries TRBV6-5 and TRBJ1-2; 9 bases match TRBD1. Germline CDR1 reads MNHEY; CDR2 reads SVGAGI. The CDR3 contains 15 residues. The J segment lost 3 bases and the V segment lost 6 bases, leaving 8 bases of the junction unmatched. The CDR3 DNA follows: TGTGCCAGCAGGCGGGACAGGGCAGTAGACTATGGCTACACCTTC. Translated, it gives CASRRDRAVDYGYTF.

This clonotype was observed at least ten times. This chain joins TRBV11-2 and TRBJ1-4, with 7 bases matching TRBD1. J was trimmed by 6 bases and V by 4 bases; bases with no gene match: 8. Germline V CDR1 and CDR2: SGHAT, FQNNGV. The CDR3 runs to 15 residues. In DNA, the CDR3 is TGTGCCAGCAGCTATGGGACAGTGGGAGATGAAAAACTGTTTTTT. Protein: CASSYGTVGDEKLFF.

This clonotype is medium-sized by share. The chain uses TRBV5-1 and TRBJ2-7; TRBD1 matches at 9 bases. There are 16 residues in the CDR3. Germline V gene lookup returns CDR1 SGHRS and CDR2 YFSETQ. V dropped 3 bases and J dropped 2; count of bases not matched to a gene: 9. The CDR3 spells CASSSGTGGIAYEQYF. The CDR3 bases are TGCGCCAGCAGCTCCGGAACAGGGGGCATCGCCTACGAGCAGTACTTC.

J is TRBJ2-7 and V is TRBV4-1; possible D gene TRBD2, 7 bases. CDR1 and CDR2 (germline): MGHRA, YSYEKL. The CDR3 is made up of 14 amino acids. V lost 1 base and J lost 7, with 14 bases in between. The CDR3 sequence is CASSQGGGYGEQYF. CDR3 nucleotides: TGCGCCAGCAGCCAAGGGGGGGGCTACGGGGAGCAGTACTTC.

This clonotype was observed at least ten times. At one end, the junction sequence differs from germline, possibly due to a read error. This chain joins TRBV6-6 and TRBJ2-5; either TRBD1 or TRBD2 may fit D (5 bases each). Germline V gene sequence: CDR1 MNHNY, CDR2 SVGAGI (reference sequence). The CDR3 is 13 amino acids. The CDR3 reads CASSHSGAETQYF. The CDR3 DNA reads TGTGCCAGCAGTCACTCCGGGGCCGAGACCCAGTACTTC.

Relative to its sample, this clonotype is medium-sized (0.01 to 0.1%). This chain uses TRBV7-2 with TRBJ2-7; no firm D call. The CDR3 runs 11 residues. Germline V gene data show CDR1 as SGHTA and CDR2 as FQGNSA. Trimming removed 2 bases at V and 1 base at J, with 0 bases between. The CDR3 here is CASSLSYEQYF. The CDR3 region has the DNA TGTGCCAGCAGCTTATCCTACGAGCAGTACTTC.

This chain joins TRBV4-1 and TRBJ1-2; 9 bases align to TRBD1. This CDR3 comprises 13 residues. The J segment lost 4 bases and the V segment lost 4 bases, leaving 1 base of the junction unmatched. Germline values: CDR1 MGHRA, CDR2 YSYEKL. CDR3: CASSRGQGYGYTF. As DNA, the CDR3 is TGCGCCAGCAGCCGGGGACAGGGCTATGGCTACACCTTC.

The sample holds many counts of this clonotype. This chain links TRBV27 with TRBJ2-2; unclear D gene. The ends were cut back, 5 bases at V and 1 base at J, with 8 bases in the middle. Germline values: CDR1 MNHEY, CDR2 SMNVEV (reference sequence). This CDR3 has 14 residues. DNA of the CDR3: TGTGCCAGCAGTGAGGCCGGGAACACCGGGGAGCTGTTTTTT. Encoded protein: CASSEAGNTGELFF.

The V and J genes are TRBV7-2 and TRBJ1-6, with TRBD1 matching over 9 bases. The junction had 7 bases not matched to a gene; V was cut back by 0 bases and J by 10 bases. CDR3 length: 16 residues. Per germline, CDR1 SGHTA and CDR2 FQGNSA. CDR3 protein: CASSLAQDRGGSPLHF. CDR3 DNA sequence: TGTGCCAGCAGCTTAGCGCAAGACAGGGGGGGATCACCCCTCCACTTT.

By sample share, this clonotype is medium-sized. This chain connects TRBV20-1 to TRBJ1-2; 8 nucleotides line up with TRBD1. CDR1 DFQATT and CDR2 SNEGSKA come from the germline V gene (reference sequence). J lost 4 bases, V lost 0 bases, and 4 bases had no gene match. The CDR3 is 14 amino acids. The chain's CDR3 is CSARDSGGRYGYTF. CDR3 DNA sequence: TGCAGTGCTAGAGATTCAGGGGGCCGCTATGGCTACACCTTC.

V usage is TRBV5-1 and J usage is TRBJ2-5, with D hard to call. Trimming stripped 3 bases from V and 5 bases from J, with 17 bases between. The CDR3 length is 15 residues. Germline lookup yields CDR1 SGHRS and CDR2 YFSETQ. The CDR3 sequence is CASSWLDPGRETQYF. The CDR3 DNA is TGCGCCAGCAGCTGGCTTGACCCCGGTCGGGAGACCCAGTACTTC. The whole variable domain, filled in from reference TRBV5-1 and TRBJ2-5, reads KAGVTQTPRYLIKTRGQQVTLSCSPISGHRSVSWYQQTPGQGLQFLFEYFSETQRNKGNFPGRFSGRQFSNSRSEMNVSTLELGDSALYLCASSWLDPGRETQYFGPGTRLLVL.

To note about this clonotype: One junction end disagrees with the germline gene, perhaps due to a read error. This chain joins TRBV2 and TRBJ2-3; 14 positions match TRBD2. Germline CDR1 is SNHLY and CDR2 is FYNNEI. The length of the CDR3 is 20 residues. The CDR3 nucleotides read TGTGCCAGCAGTGAAAAACCGGGACTAGCGGGGGCCATGGGCACAGACACGCAGTATTTT. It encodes CASSEKPGLAGAMGTDTQYF.